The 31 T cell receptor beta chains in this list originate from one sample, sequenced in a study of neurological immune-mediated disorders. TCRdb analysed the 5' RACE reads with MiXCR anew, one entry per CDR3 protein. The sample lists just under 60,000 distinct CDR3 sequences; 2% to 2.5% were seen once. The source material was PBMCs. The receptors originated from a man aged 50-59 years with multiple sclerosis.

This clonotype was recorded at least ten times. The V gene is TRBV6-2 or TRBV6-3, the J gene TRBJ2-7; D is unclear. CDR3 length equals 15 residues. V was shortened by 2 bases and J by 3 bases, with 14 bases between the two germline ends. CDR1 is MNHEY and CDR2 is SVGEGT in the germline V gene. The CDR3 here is CASSYVEGLVYEQYF. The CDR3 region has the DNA TGTGCCAGCAGTTACGTTGAAGGGCTAGTCTACGAGCAGTACTTC.

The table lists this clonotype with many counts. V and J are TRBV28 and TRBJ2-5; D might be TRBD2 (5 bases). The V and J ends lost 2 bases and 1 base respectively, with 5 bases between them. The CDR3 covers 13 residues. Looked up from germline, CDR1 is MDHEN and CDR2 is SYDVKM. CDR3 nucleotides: TGTGCCAGCAGTTTAGGGAGCCAAGAGACCCAGTACTTC. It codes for CASSLGSQETQYF.

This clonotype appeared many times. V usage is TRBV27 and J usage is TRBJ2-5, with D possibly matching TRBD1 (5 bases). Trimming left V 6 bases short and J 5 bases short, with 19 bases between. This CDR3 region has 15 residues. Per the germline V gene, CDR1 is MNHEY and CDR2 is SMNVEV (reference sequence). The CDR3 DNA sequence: TGTGCCAGCAGATCAGGGTTGCTGAAGCGCGAGACCCAGTACTTC. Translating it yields CASRSGLLKRETQYF.

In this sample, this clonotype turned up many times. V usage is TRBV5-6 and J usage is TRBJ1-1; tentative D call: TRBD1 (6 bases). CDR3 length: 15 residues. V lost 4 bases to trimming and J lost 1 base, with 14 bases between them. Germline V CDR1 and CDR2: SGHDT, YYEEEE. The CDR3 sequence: CASSPRGRANTEAFF. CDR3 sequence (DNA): TGTGCCAGCAGCCCGAGGGGGAGGGCGAACACTGAAGCTTTCTTT. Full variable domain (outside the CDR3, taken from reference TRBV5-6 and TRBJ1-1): DAGVTQSPTHLIKTRGQQVTLRCSPKSGHDTVSWYQQALGQGPQFIFQYYEEEERQRGNFPDRFSGHQFPNYSSELNVNALLLGDSALYLCASSPRGRANTEAFFGQGTRLTVV.

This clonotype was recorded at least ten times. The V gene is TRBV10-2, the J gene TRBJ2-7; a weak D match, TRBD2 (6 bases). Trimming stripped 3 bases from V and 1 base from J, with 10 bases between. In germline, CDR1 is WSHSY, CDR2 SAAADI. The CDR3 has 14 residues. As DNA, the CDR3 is TGCGCCAGCAGTGAACGGGCGGGGTCCTACGAGCAGTACTTC. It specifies CASSERAGSYEQYF.

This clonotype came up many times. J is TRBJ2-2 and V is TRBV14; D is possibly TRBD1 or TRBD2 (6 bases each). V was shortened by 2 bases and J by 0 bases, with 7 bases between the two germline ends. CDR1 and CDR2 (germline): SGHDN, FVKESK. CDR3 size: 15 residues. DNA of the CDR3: TGTGCCAGCAGCCAACGGGGGCCGAACACCGGGGAGCTGTTTTTT. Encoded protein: CASSQRGPNTGELFF.

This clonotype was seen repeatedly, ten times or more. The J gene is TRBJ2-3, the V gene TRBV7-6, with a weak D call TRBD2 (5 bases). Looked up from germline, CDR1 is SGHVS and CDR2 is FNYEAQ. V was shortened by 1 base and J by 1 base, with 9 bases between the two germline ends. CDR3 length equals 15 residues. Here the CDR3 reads CASSLGSRGTDTQYF. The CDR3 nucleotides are TGTGCCAGCAGCTTAGGATCGCGGGGCACAGATACGCAGTATTTT.

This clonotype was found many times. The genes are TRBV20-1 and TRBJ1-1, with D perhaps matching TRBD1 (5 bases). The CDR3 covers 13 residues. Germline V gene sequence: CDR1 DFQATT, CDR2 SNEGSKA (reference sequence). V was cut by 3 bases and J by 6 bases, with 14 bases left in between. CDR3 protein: CSARYQGAPEAFF. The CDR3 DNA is TGCAGTGCTAGGTATCAAGGGGCTCCTGAAGCTTTCTTT.

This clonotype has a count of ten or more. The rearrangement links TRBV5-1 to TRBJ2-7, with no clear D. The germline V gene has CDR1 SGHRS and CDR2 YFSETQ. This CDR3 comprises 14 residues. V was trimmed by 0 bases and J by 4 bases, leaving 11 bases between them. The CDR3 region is CASSLDGFSYEQYF. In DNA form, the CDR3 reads TGCGCCAGCAGCTTGGATGGGTTTTCTTACGAGCAGTACTTC.

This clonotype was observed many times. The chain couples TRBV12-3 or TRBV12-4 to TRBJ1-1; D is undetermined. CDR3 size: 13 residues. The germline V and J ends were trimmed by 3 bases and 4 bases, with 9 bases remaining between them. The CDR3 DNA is TGTGCCAGCAGTTTGAGCGGGCTCACTGAAGCTTTCTTT. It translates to CASSLSGLTEAFF.

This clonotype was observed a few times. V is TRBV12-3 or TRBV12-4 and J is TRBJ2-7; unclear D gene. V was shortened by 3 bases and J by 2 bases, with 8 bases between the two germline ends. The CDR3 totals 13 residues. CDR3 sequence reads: CASSLAAAYEQYF. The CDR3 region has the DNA TGTGCCAGCAGTTTGGCGGCCGCCTACGAGCAGTACTTC.

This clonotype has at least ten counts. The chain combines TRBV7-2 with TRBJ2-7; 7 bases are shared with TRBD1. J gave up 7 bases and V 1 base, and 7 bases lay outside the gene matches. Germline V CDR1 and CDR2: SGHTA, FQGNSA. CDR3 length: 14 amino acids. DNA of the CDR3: TGTGCCAGCAGCTTAGGGGACAGAGGGAATGAGCAGTACTTC. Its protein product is CASSLGDRGNEQYF.

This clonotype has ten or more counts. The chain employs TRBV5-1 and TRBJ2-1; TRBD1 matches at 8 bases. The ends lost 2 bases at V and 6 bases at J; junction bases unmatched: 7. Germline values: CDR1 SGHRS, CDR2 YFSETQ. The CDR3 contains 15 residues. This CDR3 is CASSFGQGAANEQFF. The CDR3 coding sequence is TGCGCCAGCAGCTTCGGGCAGGGGGCGGCCAATGAGCAGTTCTTC. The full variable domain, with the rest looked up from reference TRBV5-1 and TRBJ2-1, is KAGVTQTPRYLIKTRGQQVTLSCSPISGHRSVSWYQQTPGQGLQFLFEYFSETQRNKGNFPGRFSGRQFSNSRSEMNVSTLELGDSALYLCASSFGQGAANEQFFGPGTRLTVL.

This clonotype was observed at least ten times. The DNA for the CDR3 is TGTGCCAGCACCTACTCAGGGTATAATGAGCAGTTCTTC. This encodes CASTYSGYNEQFF. The chain recombines TRBV6-6 with TRBJ2-1; D perhaps matches TRBD1 (5 bases). V lost 7 bases and J lost 7, with 14 bases in between. Per the germline V gene, CDR1 is MNHNY and CDR2 is SVGAGI (reference sequence). There are 13 residues in the CDR3.

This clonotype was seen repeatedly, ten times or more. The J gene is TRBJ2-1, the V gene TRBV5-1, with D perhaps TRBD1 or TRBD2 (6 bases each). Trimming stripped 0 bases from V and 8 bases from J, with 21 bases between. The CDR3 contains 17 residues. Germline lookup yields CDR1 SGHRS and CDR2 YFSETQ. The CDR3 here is CASSLGPGGLGTDEQFF. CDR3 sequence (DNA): TGCGCCAGCAGCTTGGGACCCGGGGGCCTTGGAACGGATGAGCAGTTCTTC.

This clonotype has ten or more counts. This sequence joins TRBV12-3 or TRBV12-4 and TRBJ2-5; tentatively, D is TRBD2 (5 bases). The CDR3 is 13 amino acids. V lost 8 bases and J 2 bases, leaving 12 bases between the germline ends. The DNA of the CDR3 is TGTGCCAGCGCGAGACTACTTCAAGAGACCCAGTACTTC. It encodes CASARLLQETQYF.

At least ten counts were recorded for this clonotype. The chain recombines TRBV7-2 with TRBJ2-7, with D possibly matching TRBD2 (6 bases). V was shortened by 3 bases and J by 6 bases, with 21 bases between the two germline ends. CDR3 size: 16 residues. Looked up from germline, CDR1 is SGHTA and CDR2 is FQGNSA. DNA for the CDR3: TGTGCCAGCAGCTTGGCCCCAGGCGGGGCCCCCCTCGAGCAGTACTTC. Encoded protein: CASSLAPGGAPLEQYF.

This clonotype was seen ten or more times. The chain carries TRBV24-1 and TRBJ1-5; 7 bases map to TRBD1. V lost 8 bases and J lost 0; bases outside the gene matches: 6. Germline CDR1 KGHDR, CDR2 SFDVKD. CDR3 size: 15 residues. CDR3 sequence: CATTKDRFSNQPQHF. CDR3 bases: TGTGCCACCACCAAGGACAGGTTTAGCAATCAGCCCCAGCATTTT.

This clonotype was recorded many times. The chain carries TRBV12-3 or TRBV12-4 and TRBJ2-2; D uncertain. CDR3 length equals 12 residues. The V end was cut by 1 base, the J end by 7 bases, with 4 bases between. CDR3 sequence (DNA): TGTGCCAGCAGTTTAGAAATCGGGGAGCTGTTTTTT. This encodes CASSLEIGELFF.

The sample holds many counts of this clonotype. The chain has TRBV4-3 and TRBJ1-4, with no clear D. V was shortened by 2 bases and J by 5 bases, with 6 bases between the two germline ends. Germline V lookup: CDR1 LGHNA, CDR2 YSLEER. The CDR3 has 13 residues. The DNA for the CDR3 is TGCGCCAGCAGCCAAAACAGCAATGAAAAACTGTTTTTT. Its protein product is CASSQNSNEKLFF.

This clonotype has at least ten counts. The CDR3 region is CSARGSETGDEQYF. DNA for the CDR3: TGCAGTGCTAGGGGCAGTGAGACAGGGGACGAGCAGTACTTC. V is TRBV20-1 and J is TRBJ2-7; 8 bases fit TRBD1. The CDR3 runs 14 residues. V shed 3 bases and J 5 bases; nucleotides not matched to a gene: 9. Germline CDR1 is DFQATT and CDR2 is SNEGSKA (reference sequence).

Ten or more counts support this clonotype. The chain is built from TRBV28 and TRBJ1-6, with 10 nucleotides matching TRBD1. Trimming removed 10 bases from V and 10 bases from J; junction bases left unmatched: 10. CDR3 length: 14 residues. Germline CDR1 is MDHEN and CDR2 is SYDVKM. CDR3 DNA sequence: TGTGCCACCCTTCCGGGACAGGGGCAGTCACCCCTCCACTTT. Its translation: CATLPGQGQSPLHF.

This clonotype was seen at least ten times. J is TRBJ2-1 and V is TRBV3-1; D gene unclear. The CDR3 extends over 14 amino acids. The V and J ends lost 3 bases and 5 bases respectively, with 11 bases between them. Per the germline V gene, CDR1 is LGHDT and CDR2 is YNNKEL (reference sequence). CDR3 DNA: TGTGCCAGCAGCCATCCTAGGAATAACAATGAGCAGTTCTTC. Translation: CASSHPRNNNEQFF.

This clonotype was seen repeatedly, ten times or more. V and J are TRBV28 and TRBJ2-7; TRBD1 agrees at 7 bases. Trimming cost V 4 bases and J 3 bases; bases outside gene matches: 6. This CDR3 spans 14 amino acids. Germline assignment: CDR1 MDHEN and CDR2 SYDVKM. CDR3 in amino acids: CASSSPGQYYEQYF. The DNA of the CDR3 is TGTGCCAGCAGTTCCCCGGGACAGTACTACGAGCAGTACTTC.

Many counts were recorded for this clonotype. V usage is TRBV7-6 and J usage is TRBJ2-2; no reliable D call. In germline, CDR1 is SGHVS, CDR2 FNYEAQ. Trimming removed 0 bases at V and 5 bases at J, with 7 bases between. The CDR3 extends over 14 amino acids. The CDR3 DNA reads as TGTGCCAGCAGCTTAGCGCGTACGACCGGGGAGCTGTTTTTT. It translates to CASSLARTTGELFF.

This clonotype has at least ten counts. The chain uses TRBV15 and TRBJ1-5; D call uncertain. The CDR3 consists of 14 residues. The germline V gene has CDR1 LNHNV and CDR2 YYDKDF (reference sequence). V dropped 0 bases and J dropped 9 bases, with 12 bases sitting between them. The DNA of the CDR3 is TGTGCCACCAGCAGAGACAGACGGCCTACGCCCCAGCATTTT. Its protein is CATSRDRRPTPQHF.

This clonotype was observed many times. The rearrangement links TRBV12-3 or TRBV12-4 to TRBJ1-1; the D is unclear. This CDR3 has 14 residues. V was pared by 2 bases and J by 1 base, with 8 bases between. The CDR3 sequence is CASSLQESNTEAFF. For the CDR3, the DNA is TGTGCCAGCAGTTTACAGGAATCGAACACTGAAGCTTTCTTT.

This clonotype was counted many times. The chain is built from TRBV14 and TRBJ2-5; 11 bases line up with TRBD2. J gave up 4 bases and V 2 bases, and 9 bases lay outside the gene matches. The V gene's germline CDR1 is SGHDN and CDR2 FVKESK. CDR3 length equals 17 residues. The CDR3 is CASSQTTGTSGGETQYF. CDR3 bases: TGTGCCAGCAGCCAAACGACCGGGACTAGCGGCGGAGAGACCCAGTACTTC.

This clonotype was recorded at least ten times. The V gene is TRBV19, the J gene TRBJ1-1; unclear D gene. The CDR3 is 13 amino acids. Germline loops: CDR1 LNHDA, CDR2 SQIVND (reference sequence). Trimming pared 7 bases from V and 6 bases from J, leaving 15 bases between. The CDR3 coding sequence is TGTGCCAGTACCGGGGAGGGTTGGGCTGAAGCTTTCTTT. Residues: CASTGEGWAEAFF.

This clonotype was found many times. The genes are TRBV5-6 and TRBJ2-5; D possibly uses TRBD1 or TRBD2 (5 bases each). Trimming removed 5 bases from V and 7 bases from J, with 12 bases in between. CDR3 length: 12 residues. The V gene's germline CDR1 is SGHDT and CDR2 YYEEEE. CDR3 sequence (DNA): TGTGCCAGCAGGCAAACTAGGGGGACCCAGTACTTC. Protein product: CASRQTRGTQYF.

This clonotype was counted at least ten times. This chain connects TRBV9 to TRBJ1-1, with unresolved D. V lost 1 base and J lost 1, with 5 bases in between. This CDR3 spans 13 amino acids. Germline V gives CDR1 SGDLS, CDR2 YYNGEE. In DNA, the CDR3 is TGTGCCAGCAGCGTAAAAGAGAACACTGAAGCTTTCTTT. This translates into CASSVKENTEAFF. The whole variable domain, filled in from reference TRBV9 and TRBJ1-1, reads DSGVTQTPKHLITATGQRVTLRCSPRSGDLSVYWYQQSLDQGLQFLIQYYNGEERAKGNILERFSAQQFPDLHSELNLSSLELGDSALYFCASSVKENTEAFFGQGTRLTVV.